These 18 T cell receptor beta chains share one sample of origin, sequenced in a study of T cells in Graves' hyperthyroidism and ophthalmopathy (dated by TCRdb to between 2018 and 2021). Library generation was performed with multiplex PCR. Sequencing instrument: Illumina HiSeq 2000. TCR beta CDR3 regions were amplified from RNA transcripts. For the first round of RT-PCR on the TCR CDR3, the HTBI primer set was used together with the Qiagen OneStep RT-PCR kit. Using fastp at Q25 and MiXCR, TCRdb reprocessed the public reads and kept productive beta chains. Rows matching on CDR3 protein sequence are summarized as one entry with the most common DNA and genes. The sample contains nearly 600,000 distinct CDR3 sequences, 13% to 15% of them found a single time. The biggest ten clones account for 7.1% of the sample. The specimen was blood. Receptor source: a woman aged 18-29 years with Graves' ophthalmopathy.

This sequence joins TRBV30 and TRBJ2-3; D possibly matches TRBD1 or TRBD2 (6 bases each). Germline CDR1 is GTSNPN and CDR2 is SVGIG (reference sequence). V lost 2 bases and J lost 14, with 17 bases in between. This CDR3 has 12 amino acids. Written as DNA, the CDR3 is TGTGCCTGGAGTAGAGCGGAATCGGGGGCGTATTTT. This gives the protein CAWSRAESGAYF.

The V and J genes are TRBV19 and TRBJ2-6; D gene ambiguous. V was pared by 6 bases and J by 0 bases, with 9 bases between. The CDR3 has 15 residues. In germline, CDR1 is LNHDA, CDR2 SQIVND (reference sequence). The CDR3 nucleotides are TGTGCCAGTAGGATGGAAGGCTCTGGGGCCAACGTCCTGACTTTC. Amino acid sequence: CASRMEGSGANVLTF.

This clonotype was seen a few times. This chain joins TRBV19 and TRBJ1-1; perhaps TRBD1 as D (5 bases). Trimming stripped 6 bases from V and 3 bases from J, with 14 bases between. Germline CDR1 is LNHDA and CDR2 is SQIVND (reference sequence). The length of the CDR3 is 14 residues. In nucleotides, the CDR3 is TGTGCCAGTAGGCCCCAGGGATTAGACACTGAAGCTTTCTTT. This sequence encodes CASRPQGLDTEAFF.

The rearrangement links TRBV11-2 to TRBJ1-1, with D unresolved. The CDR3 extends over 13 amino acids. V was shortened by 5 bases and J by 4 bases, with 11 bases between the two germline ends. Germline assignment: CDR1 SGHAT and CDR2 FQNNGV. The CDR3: CASSPDGSTEAFF. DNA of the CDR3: TGTGCCAGCAGCCCAGACGGGAGCACTGAAGCTTTCTTT.

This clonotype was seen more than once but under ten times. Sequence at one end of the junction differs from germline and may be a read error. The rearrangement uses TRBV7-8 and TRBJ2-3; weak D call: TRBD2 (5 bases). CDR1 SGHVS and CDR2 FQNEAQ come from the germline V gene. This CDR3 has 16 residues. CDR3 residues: CASSLVGNSRADTRYF. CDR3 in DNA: TGTGCCAGCAGCTTAGTTGGTAATTCGAGGGCAGATACGCGGTATTTT.

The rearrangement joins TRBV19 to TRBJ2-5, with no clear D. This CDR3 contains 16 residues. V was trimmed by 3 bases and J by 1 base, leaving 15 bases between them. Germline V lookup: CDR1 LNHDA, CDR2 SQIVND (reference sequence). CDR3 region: CASSIGRRAPQETQYF. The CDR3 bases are TGTGCCAGTAGTATTGGGCGTAGGGCTCCCCAAGAGACCCAGTACTTC.

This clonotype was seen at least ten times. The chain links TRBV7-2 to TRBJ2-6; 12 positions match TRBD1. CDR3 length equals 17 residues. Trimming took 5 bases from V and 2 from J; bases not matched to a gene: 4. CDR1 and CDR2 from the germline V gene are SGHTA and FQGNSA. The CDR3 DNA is TGTGCCAGCAGCCGGGGACAGGGGGCGCCTGGGGCCAACGTCCTGACTTTC. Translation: CASSRGQGAPGANVLTF.

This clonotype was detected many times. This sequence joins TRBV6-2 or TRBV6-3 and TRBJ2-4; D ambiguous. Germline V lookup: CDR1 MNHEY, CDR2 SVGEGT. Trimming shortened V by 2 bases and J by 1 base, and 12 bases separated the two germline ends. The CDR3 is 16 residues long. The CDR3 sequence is CASSYPTGLAKNIQYF. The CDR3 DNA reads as TGTGCCAGCAGTTACCCGACCGGGCTGGCCAAAAACATTCAGTACTTC.

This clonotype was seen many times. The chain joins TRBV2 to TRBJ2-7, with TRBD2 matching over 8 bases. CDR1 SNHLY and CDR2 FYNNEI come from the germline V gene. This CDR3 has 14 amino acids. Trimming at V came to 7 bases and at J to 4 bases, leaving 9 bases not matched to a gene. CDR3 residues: CASKEREKGYEQYF. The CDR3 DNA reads TGTGCCAGCAAGGAGCGGGAGAAGGGATACGAGCAGTACTTC.

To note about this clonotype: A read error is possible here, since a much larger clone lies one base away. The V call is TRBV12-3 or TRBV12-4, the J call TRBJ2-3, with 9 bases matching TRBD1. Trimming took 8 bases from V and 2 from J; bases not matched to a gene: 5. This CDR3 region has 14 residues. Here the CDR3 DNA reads TGTGCCAGCGGACACAGGGGGCACACAGATACGCAGTATTTT. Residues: CASGHRGHTDTQYF.

The CDR3 sequence is CASSIEVGQEPYGYTF. CDR3 bases: TGTGCCAGTAGTATCGAAGTCGGACAGGAACCCTATGGCTACACCTTC. The V and J genes are TRBV19 and TRBJ1-2; 7 bases fit TRBD1. The CDR3 runs to 16 residues. Losses at the gene ends were 3 bases for V and 4 bases for J; bases not matched to a gene: 11. Germline V gives CDR1 LNHDA, CDR2 SQIVND (reference sequence).

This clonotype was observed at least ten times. The CDR3 reads CASSQGTTTSWYF. The CDR3 bases are TGTGCCAGCAGCCAAGGGACTACTACGAGTTGGTACTTC. V and J are TRBV3-1 and TRBJ2-7; maybe TRBD2 (6 bases). CDR3 length: 13 amino acids. Trimming shortened V by 1 base and J by 12 bases, and 16 bases separated the two germline ends. Per the germline V gene, CDR1 is LGHDT and CDR2 is YNNKEL (reference sequence).

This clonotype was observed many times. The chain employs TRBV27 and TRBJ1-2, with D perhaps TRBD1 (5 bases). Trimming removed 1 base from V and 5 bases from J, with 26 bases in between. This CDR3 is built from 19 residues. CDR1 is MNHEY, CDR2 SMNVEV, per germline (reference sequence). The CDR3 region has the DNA TGTGCCAGCAGTTTATACAGTCCGGGACGGGGTTTGATTTGGTATGGCTACACCTTC. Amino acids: CASSLYSPGRGLIWYGYTF.

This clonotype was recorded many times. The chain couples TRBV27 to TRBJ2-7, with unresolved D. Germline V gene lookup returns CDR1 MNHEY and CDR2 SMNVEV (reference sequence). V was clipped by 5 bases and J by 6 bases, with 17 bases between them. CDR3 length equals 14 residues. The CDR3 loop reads CASSLRSALGEQYF. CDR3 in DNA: TGTGCCAGCAGTCTACGATCGGCGCTCGGCGAGCAGTACTTC.

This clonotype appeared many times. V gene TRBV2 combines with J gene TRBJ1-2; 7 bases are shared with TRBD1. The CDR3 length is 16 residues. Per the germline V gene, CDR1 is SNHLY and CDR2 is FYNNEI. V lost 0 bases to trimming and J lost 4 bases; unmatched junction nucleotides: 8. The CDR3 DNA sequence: TGTGCCAGCAGTGAAGCGTATTCAGGGGACAGCTATGGCTACACCTTC. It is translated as CASSEAYSGDSYGYTF.

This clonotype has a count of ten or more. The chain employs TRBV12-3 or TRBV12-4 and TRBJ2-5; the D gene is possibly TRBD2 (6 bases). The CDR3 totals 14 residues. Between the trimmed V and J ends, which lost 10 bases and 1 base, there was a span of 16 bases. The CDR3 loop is CATSVGGIQETQYF. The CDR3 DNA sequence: TGTGCCACCTCAGTGGGAGGAATCCAAGAGACCCAGTACTTC.

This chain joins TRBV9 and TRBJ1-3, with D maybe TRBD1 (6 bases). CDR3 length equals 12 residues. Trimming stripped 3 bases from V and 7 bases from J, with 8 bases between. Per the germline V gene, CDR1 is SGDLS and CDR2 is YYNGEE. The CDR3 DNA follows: TGTGCCAGCAGCGCAGGGGTCAACACCATATATTTT. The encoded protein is CASSAGVNTIYF.

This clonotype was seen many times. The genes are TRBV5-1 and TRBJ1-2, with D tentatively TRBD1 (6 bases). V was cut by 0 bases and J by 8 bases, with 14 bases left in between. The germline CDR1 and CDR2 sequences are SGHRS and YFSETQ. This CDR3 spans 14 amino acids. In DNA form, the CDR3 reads TGCGCCAGCAGCTTGGGTAGGGCAGGGGAAGGCTACACCTTC. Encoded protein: CASSLGRAGEGYTF.